Listed below are T cell receptor beta chains from one sample, sequenced in a study of blood T cells in healthy people across ages. One entry per CDR3 protein, called by TCRdb with MiXCR from the 5' RACE reads. The sample lists over a million distinct CDR3 sequences, approximately 60% seen once, with 6.5% to 8.5% in the top ten. The sequenced sample consisted of blood. Every receptor here comes from a man in his late teens or twenties in good health. CDR3s include the opening cysteine and the closing phenylalanine or tryptophan. The D gene is left open where the match is weak. Size values are once, few and many counts, or a class for expanded clones, and some rows have none.

TRBD2	TRBJ2-1	few	TRBV25-1	TGTGCCAGCAGTGAAACTAGCGGGGGCCTCTCCTACAATGAGCAGTTCTTC	CASSETSGGLSYNEQFF
TRBD1	TRBJ2-7	NA	TRBV27	TGTGCCAGCAACCCTTTGGGACAGGGTGCCCATGAGCAGTACTTC	CASNPLGQGAHEQYF
TRBD1	TRBJ2-7	once	TRBV4-1	TGCGCCAGCAGCCAGGGACAGGGGATCGGACTTGACGAGCAGTACTTC	CASSQGQGIGLDEQYF
NA	TRBJ1-1	NA	TRBV27	TGTGCCAGCAGTAGGGGGGGCTCTGGCCACACTGAAGCTTTCTTT	CASSRGGSGHTEAFF
TRBD2	TRBJ2-7	NA	TRBV7-2	TGTGCCAGCAGCTTAGGACTGGGACTAGCGGGAATCTTTGCCCACGAGCAGTACTTC	CASSLGLGLAGIFAHEQYF
NA	TRBJ2-1	NA	TRBV25-1	TGTGCCAGCAGTGAGGTTCGGGGAACCTACAATGAGCAGTTCTTC	CASSEVRGTYNEQFF
NA	TRBJ2-1	NA	TRBV10-3	TGTGCCACTGCCAGGGACTCCGACGGTGAGCAGTTCTTC	CATARDSDGEQFF
NA	TRBJ2-3	NA	TRBV10-3	TGTGCCATCAGTGAGTTGGGACACCTCACAGATACGCAGTATTTT	CAISELGHLTDTQYF
NA	TRBJ2-1	NA	TRBV4-1	TGCGCCAGCAGCCAAAGTTGGGGCTCTTACAATGAGCAGTTCTTC	CASSQSWGSYNEQFF
NA	TRBJ1-5	NA	TRBV19	TGTGCCAGTAGTATTGGAGGTGGACAGCCCCAGCATTTT	CASSIGGGQPQHF
NA	TRBJ2-1	few	TRBV5-1	TGCGCCAGCAGCTTGTTCGGGGTTTCCTACAATGAGCAGTTCTTC	CASSLFGVSYNEQFF
TRBD1	TRBJ1-6	NA	TRBV14	TGTGCCAGCAGCCAAATTAACCCAGGGGGCCATTCACCCCTCCACTTT	CASSQINPGGHSPLHF
NA	TRBJ2-3	NA	TRBV7-2	TGTGCCAGCAGATTAAACTCCCACACAGATACGCAGTATTTT	CASRLNSHTDTQYF
TRBD2	TRBJ2-7	few	TRBV27	TGTGCCTCGGGACTAGCCAGCTACGAGCAGTACTTC	CASGLASYEQYF
TRBD2	TRBJ2-4	NA	TRBV4-3	TGCGCCAGCAGCCAAGAAAGACTAGCGGGGGGGCTTGCCAAAAACATTCAGTACTTC	CASSQERLAGGLAKNIQYF
TRBD1	TRBJ2-7	NA	TRBV5-1	TGCGCCAGCAGCTTGGGGGGACAGGGTAGATCCTACGAGCAGTACTTC	CASSLGGQGRSYEQYF
TRBD1	TRBJ2-4	NA	TRBV5-1	TGCGCCAGCAGCTCTGCAGGGGGCTCCTACGGGCAGTACTTC	CASSSAGGSYGQYF
NA	TRBJ2-1	few	TRBV29-1	TGCAGCGTTGATTACAGCTCCTACAATGAGCAGTTCTTC	CSVDYSSYNEQFF
NA	TRBJ2-1	NA	TRBV9	TGTGCCAGCAGCCCCCACTTGGTCTACAATGAGCAGTTCTTC	CASSPHLVYNEQFF
TRBD1	TRBJ2-5	NA	TRBV12-3/TRBV12-4	TGTGCCAGCACCCCGACAGGGACCCAAGAGACCCAGTACTTC	CASTPTGTQETQYF
TRBD1	TRBJ2-7	NA	TRBV20-1	TGCAGTGCTGGAATCCGGGCAGACAGGGGGATCTACGAGCAGTACTTC	CSAGIRADRGIYEQYF
NA	TRBJ1-2	once	TRBV29-1	TGCAGCGTTGAAGAAACGGCTCGGGGCTACACCTTC	CSVEETARGYTF
NA	TRBJ2-7	NA	TRBV11-1	TGTGCCAGCAGGCCCCTTAACAGATTTGCCGAGCAGTACTTC	CASRPLNRFAEQYF
TRBD2	TRBJ2-7	NA	TRBV7-7	TGTGCTAGCAGCCCCCTCCTAGCGGGGGCCTACGAGCAGTACTTC	CASSPLLAGAYEQYF
TRBD2	TRBJ2-1	NA	TRBV20-1	TGCAGTGCTAGAGATTCGGGTAGCGGGGCCAATGAGCAGTTCTTC	CSARDSGSGANEQFF
TRBD1	TRBJ2-1	NA	TRBV29-1	TGCGGCGCCCCCCGAGGGGACAGGTCCTACAATGAGCAGTTCTTC	CGAPRGDRSYNEQFF
NA	TRBJ2-3	many	TRBV20-1	TGCAGTGCTAGAGATCCGCGGGGCACAGATACGCAGTATTTT	CSARDPRGTDTQYF
NA	TRBJ2-3	NA	TRBV27	TGTGCCAGCACGTCCGCGGGGCTGACAGATACGCAGTATTTT	CASTSAGLTDTQYF
NA	TRBJ2-3	once	TRBV20-1	TGCAGTGCTAGTAGGTTCATGCGTACGCAGTATTTT	CSASRFMRTQYF
NA	TRBJ2-3	few	TRBV12-3/TRBV12-4	TGTGCCAGCAGTTTAGGAGGGCAGGCTGATACGCAGTATTTT	CASSLGGQADTQYF
NA	TRBJ1-6	NA	TRBV27	TGTGGGAGGAAAGGTGGCTCACCCCTCCACTTT	CGRKGGSPLHF
TRBD1	TRBJ2-5	many	TRBV5-1	TGTGCCAGCAGTTTAGGGCAGGGGGAAGAGACCCAGTACTTC	CASSLGQGEETQYF
NA	TRBJ2-1	NA	TRBV2	TGTGCCAGTGACTGGGGAAATGAGCAGTTCTTC	CASDWGNEQFF
NA	TRBJ1-3	NA	TRBV15	TGTGCCACCAGCAGAGATCGGGCAGAAGGAAACACCATATATTTT	CATSRDRAEGNTIYF
TRBD1	TRBJ2-2	NA	TRBV29-1	TGCAGCGTCTGGACAGGGGGGGCCGGGGAGCTGTTTTTT	CSVWTGGAGELFF
TRBD1	TRBJ1-5	NA	TRBV4-1	TGCGCCAGCAGCCAAAATCTACAGGGGGGCCAGCCCCAGCATTTT	CASSQNLQGGQPQHF
TRBD2	TRBJ2-7	few	TRBV5-6	TGTGCCAGCAGCTATACTAGCGCCACCTACGAGCAGTACTTC	CASSYTSATYEQYF
NA	TRBJ1-2	NA	TRBV5-1	TGCGCCAGCAGCTTGGCCCCTCTACAGGGTGGAAACTATGGCTACACCTTC	CASSLAPLQGGNYGYTF
NA	TRBJ2-6	NA	TRBV29-1	TGCAGCGTTGAAGGTACAGTGGAGGGGGCCAACGTCCTGACTTTC	CSVEGTVEGANVLTF
NA	TRBJ1-2	few	TRBV25-1	TGTGCCAGCAGTGACGCCGTCGGGTCCGGGGGCTATGGCTACACCTTC	CASSDAVGSGGYGYTF
NA	TRBJ2-7	NA	TRBV29-1	TGCAGCGTTGAGGGGGACAATTCCCCCTACGAGCAGTACTTC	CSVEGDNSPYEQYF
TRBD1	TRBJ1-6	NA	TRBV4-3	TGCGCCAGCAGCCAAGCCAGCCCAGGGGGCATAGGTTCACCCCTCCACTTT	CASSQASPGGIGSPLHF
TRBD2	TRBJ2-1	NA	TRBV14	TGTGCCAGCAGCCAAGATTGGGGAGGGGAGCAGTTCTTC	CASSQDWGGEQFF
TRBD1	TRBJ2-5	NA	TRBV25-1	TGTGCCAGCAGTGTAGGACAGGGGAGGTCGACCCAGTACTTC	CASSVGQGRSTQYF
TRBD2	TRBJ2-7	NA	TRBV5-1	TGCGCCAGCAGCCCTGTGGGGGGGGTCTACGAGCAGTACTTC	CASSPVGGVYEQYF
NA	TRBJ2-3	once	TRBV6-5	TGTGCCAGCAGCCCAGGGCCAAATTTAAACACAGATACGCAGTATTTT	CASSPGPNLNTDTQYF
NA	TRBJ1-1	once	TRBV7-2	TGTGCCAGCAGCTTAGGGAGGCGGGGCACTGAAGCTTTCTTT	CASSLGRRGTEAFF
NA	TRBJ2-7	NA	TRBV2	TGTGCCAGCAGTGAAGCGCTTAGGGATCGGTACTTC	CASSEALRDRYF
NA	TRBJ2-1	NA	TRBV10-3	TGTGCCATCAGTGAGTGGGTGGGGGGCAGGTACAATGAGCAGTTCTTC	CAISEWVGGRYNEQFF
TRBD1	TRBJ2-1	NA	TRBV4-1	TGCGCCAGCAGCCAAGGGCCGGGGACAGGCTCTTACAATGAGCAGTTCTTC	CASSQGPGTGSYNEQFF